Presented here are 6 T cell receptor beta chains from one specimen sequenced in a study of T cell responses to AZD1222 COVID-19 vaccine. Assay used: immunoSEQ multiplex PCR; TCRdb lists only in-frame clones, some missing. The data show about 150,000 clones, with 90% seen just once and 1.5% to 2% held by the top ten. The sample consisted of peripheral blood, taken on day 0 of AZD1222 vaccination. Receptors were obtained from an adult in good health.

The CDR3 reads CATSRAARMGEKLFF. The CDR3 nucleotides read TGTGCCACCAGCAGAGCCGCGCGAATGGGAGAAAAACTGTTTTTT. The J gene is TRBJ1-4, the V gene TRBV15, with D unclear. Germline V gene data show CDR1 as LNHNV and CDR2 as YYDKDF (reference sequence). V lost 1 base to trimming and J lost 8 bases, with 14 bases between them. The CDR3 has 15 amino acids.

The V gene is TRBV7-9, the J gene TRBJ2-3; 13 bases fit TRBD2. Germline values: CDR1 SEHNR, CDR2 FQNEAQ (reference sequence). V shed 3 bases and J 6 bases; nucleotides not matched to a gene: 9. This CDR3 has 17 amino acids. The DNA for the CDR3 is TGTGCCAGCAGCTTGTCTACTAGCGGGGGGGTAACGGATACGCAGTATTTT. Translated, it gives CASSLSTSGGVTDTQYF.

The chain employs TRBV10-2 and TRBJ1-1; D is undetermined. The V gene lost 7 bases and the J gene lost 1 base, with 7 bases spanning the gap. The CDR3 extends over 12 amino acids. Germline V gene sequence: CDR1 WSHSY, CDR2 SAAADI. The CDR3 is CASNSGNTEAFF. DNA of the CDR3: TGCGCCAGCAACTCGGGGAACACTGAAGCTTTCTTT.

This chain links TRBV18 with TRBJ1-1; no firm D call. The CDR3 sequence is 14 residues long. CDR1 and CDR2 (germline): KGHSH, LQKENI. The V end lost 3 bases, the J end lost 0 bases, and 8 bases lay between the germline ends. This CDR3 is CASSPAIVNTEAFF. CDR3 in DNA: TGTGCCAGCTCACCGGCCATTGTGAACACTGAAGCTTTCTTT.

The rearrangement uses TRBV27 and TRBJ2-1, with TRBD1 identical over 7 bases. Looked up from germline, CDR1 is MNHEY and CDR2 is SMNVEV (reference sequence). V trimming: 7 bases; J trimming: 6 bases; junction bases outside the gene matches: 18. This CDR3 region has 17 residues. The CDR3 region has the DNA TGTGCCAGCAATACCGCCTTGGGACAGCCATCTATCAATGAGCAGTTCTTC. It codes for CASNTALGQPSINEQFF.

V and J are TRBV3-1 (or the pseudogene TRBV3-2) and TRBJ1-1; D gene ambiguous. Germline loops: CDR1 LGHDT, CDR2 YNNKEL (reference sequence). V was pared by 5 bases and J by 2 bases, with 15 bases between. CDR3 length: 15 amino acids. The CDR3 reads CASSYGGIRNTEAFF. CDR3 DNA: TGTGCCAGCAGCTACGGAGGAATTAGAAACACTGAAGCTTTCTTT.